The clone carrying this TCR beta chain was counted a single time. What it binds is not known. This same CDR3 is encoded by further DNA sequences in the sample. The sample comes from a study of shared clonotypes between healthy human individuals. Regarding the study as a whole: At large depth, rarefaction still showed sorted-subset sequencing to be incomplete.

CDR3 length equals 12 residues. The germline CDR1 and CDR2 sequences are LNHDA and SQIVND (reference sequence). With 5 bases removed from V and 7 bases from J, the gap between germline ends came to 9 bases. In the original analysis: ImmunoSEQ output lacked quality scores and full-length reads, limiting matched filtering. Generated by immunoSEQ multiplex PCR, the TCRdb table keeps only in-frame clones and is missing some. V and J calls and clone size are given by that table; D and trimming were obtained from the DNA. The sample yields over 1.5 million clones, 95% to 99% seen once. Sequencing used naive CD4+ T cells sorted from blood. Subset specified: CD45RA+ positively selected. The chain recombines TRBV19 with TRBJ2-1; D not resolved. The TCR was taken from a man aged 25-45 years in good health. CDR3: CASSRTANEQFF. CDR3 sequence (DNA): TGTGCCAGTAGTCGTACTGCGAATGAGCAGTTCTTC. Supplemented by reference TRBV19 and TRBJ2-1, the full variable domain reads DGGITQSPKYLFRKEGQNVTLSCEQNLNHDAMYWYRQDPGQGLRLIYYSQIVNDFQKGDIAEGYSVSREKKESFPLTVTSAQKNPTAFYLCASSRTANEQFFGPGTRLTVL.